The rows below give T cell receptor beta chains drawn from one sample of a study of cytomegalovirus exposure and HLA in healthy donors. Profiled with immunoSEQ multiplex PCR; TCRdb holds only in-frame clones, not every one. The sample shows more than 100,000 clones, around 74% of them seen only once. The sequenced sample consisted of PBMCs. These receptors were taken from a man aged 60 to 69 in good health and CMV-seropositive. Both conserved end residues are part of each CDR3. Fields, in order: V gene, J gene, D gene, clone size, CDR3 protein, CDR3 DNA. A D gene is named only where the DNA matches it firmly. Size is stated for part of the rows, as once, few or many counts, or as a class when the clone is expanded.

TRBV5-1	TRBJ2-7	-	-	CASSLGPTDNRYF	TGCGCCAGCAGCTTGGGACCGACAGATAACAGGTACTTC
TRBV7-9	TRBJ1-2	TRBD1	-	CASSLRLQGDGYTF	TGTGCCAGCAGCCTTCGCTTACAGGGGGATGGCTACACCTTC
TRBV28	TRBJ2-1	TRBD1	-	CASGKTGPTFF	TGTGCCAGCGGAAAGACAGGGCCAACGTTCTTC
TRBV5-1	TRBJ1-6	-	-	CASSFSPVSGNSPLHF	TGCGCCAGCAGCTTCTCACCCGTCAGCGGGAATTCACCCCTCCACTTT
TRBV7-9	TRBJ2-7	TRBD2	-	CASSLVGGRADEQYF	TGTGCCAGCAGCTTAGTTGGCGGGAGGGCTGATGAGCAGTACTTC
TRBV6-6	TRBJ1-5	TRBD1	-	CASSYSNPQGGQPQHF	TGTGCCAGCAGTTACTCGAATCCCCAGGGGGGTCAGCCCCAGCATTTT
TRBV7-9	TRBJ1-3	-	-	CASSFSRTRGNTIYF	TGTGCCAGCAGCTTCTCCCGGACACGGGGAAACACCATATATTTT
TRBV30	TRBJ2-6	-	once	CAWSVRRAGGANVLTF	TGTGCCTGGAGTGTACGAAGGGCGGGGGGGGCCAACGTCCTGACTTTC
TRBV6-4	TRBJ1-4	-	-	CASRGSEKLFF	TGTGCCAGCAGAGGGAGTGAAAAACTGTTTTTT
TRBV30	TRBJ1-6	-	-	CAWTGQPNSPLHF	TGTGCCTGGACCGGACAGCCCAATTCACCCCTCCACTTT
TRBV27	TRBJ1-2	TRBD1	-	CASSLGTGYGYTF	TGTGCCAGCAGTTTAGGGACAGGCTATGGCTACACCTTC
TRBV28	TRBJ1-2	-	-	CASSLIQGTNYGYTF	TGTGCCAGCAGTTTAATCCAGGGTACTAACTATGGCTACACCTTC
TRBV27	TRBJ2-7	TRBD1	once	CASSPRQGAPYEQYF	TGTGCCAGCAGCCCTCGACAGGGGGCTCCCTACGAGCAGTACTTC
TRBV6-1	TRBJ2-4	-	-	CASSVRDSGDIQYF	TGTGCCAGCAGTGTGAGAGACTCCGGGGACATTCAGTACTTC